The sample holds many counts of the clone carrying this T cell receptor (beta chain). The data derive from a study of identical twins. Trimming at V came to 2 bases and at J to 6 bases, leaving 5 bases not matched to a gene. This CDR3 region has 15 residues. Per the germline V gene, CDR1 is SGHRS and CDR2 is YFSETQ. MiXCR, applied by TCRdb to the 5' RACE reads, yields one record per CDR3 protein. The sample holds around 100,000 distinct CDR3 sequences; 5.9% are singletons and the top ten take approximately 12%. The sequencing sample was made of memory T cells sorted from blood. This receptor was identified in a woman aged 45-65 years in good health. The chain joins TRBV5-1 to TRBJ2-7; 13 nucleotides agree with TRBD2. CDR3 sequence (DNA): TGCGCCAGCAGCTTCGGACTAGCGGGAGTTGTCGAGCAGTACTTC. Residues: CASSFGLAGVVEQYF.